This T cell receptor (beta chain) was sequenced in a study of regulatory T cells in long-lasting Graves disease. CDR3 size: 14 residues. With 2 bases clipped from V and 8 bases from J, the junction kept 2 bases outside the gene matches. Germline V gene sequence: CDR1 SGDLS, CDR2 YYNGEE. Time point: newly diagnosed GD, antithyroid drugs for less than 3 months. PBMC RNA served as the TCR library source. This clonotype has at least ten counts. CDR3-region Arm-PCR and iRepertoire HTBI primers produced the TCR beta libraries. TCRdb re-called the multiplex PCR reads with MiXCR, one entry per CDR3 protein. Of a few hundred thousand distinct CDR3 sequences in the sample, around 18% were seen once. The sample was also linked to a second study, of T cells in Graves' hyperthyroidism and ophthalmopathy. That investigation notes: Diagnoses were made from clinical symptoms, serum measures (thyroxine and TRAb), thyroid ultrasound and orbital computed tomography. By a 13 V-J model, ophthalmopathy was set apart from stable hyperthyroidism.

The source material was peripheral blood mononuclear cells (PBMCs), sampled at new diagnosis, from a patient treated with antithyroid drugs. The chain uses TRBV9 and TRBJ1-6; 9 bases match TRBD1. The sequence derives from a woman in her 30s with Graves disease. Here the CDR3 reads CASSVDRGYSPLHF. The DNA for the CDR3 is TGTGCCAGCAGCGTGGACAGGGGATATTCACCCCTCCACTTT.